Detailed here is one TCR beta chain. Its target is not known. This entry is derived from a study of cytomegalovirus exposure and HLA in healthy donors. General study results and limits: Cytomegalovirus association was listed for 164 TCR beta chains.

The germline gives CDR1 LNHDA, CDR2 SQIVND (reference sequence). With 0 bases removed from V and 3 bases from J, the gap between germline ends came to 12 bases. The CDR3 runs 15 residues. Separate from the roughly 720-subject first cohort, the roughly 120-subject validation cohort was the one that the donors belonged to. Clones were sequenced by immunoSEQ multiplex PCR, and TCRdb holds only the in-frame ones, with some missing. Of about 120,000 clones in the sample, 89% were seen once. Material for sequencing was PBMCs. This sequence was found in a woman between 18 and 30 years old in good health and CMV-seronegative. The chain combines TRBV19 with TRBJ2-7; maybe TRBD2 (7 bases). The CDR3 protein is CASSIDGGALYEQYF. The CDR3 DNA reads TGTGCCAGTAGTATAGATGGGGGGGCCCTCTACGAGCAGTACTTC.